This TCR beta chain was profiled in a study of blood T cell repertoires in COVID-19. For the study at large: The cDNA or gDNA used as material had been derived from T cells, B-cell-depleted T cells, or PBMCs.

Using immunoSEQ multiplex PCR, the repertoire was profiled, and TCRdb retains in-frame clones only, with some absent. The sample yields some 350,000 clones, about 87% seen once. J gave up 7 bases and V 3 bases, and 9 bases lay outside the gene matches. The CDR3 contains 14 residues. CDR1 is GTSNPN, CDR2 SVGIG, per germline (reference sequence). This sequence was found in a man younger than 45 who had recovered from COVID-19. The sample comprised PBMCs or T cells enriched from blood (not recorded which). The V and J genes are TRBV30 and TRBJ2-7; the match to TRBD1 covers 10 bases. CDR3 in amino acids: CAWSPRTGGREQYF. DNA of the CDR3: TGTGCCTGGAGCCCAAGGACAGGGGGGAGAGAGCAGTACTTC.